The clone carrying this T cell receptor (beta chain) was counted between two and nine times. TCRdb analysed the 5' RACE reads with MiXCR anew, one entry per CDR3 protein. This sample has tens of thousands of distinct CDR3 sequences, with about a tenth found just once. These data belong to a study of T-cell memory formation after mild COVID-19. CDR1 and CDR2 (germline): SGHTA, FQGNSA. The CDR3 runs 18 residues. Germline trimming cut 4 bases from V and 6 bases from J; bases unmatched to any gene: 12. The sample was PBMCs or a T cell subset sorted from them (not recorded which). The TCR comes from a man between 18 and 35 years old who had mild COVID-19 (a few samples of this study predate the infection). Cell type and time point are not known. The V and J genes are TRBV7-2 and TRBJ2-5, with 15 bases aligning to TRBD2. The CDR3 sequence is CASSSTGLAGGPGKTQYF. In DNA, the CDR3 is TGTGCCAGCAGCTCCACCGGACTAGCGGGGGGGCCTGGGAAGACCCAGTACTTC.